A selection of T cell receptor beta chains follows, all from one sample in a study of a mutant IDH1 vaccine in newly diagnosed glioma. Sequencing used immunoSEQ multiplex PCR; TCRdb keeps in-frame clones, though not all of them. The sample has tens of thousands of clones, about four fifths seen once. These receptors' antigens are unknown. The material was PBMCs, obtained from a glioma patient whose treatment included an IDH1 peptide vaccine. These receptor sequences come from a man in his fifties or sixties with glioma. CDR3s include the opening cysteine and the closing phenylalanine or tryptophan. The order of the fields is clone size, V gene, D gene, J gene, CDR3 DNA, CDR3 protein. The D gene is left open where the match is weak. Some rows have no size entry. The others give once, few or many, or a class for an expanded clone.

NA,TRBV6-1,TRBD1,TRBJ2-5,TGTGCCAGCAGGGGGGACAGCCAAGAGACCCAGTACTTC,CASRGDSQETQYF
once,TRBV27,NA,TRBJ2-7,TGTGCCAGCAGTTTAGGACGGGACTACGAGCAGTACTTC,CASSLGRDYEQYF
NA,TRBV5-1,TRBD2,TRBJ2-1,TGCGCCAGCAGCTTCACCTCTAGCGGGGACAATGAGCAGTTCTTC,CASSFTSSGDNEQFF
NA,TRBV6-5,NA,TRBJ1-1,TGTGCCAGCAGTCCAATTACAGGGCAGGGCACTGAAGCTTTCTTT,CASSPITGQGTEAFF
NA,TRBV13,NA,TRBJ2-3,TGTGCCAGCGGGGAAGGGGTTAATAGAGATACGCAGTATTTT,CASGEGVNRDTQYF
NA,TRBV7-9,NA,TRBJ1-1,TGTGCCAGCAGCCCGACCACTGAAGCTTTCTTT,CASSPTTEAFF
NA,TRBV4-3,TRBD1,TRBJ1-6,TGCGCCAGCAGCGTTCAAGGACAGGGGAATTCACCCCTCCACTTT,CASSVQGQGNSPLHF
NA,TRBV11-1,NA,TRBJ1-2,TGTGCCAGCAGCTTAACAGATAACTATGGCTACACCTTC,CASSLTDNYGYTF
NA,TRBV5-1,NA,TRBJ1-2,TGCGCCAGCAGCTTAGGGGCGGCAGGGGAGGTCTATGGCTACACCTTC,CASSLGAAGEVYGYTF
NA,TRBV7-2,NA,TRBJ2-5,TGTGCCACCTCTCGGGACTCGCAAGAGACCCAGTACTTC,CATSRDSQETQYF
once,TRBV6-5,NA,TRBJ2-7,TGTGCCAGCAGCAGAGGGACCGAGCAGTACTTC,CASSRGTEQYF
NA,TRBV18,NA,TRBJ1-1,TGTGCCAGCTCACTTCAGGAGTCAGTTGTAGCGGGTGAAGCTTTCTTT,CASSLQESVVAGEAFF
few,TRBV7-8,NA,TRBJ1-1,TGTGCCAGCAGCGCCTCCAGGGACACTGAAGCTTTCTTT,CASSASRDTEAFF
NA,TRBV7-8,TRBD1,TRBJ1-6,TGTGCCAGCAGCTTAGGACAGGGTTTGGACAATTCACCCCTCCACTTT,CASSLGQGLDNSPLHF
once,TRBV12-1,NA,TRBJ2-7,TGTGCCAGCAGCTTTGCCAGGGTGAAAGGGTACTTC,CASSFARVKGYF
NA,TRBV2,NA,TRBJ1-2,TGTGCCAGCAGTGAAGCGATCACTCTGCCCGACTATGGCTACACCTTC,CASSEAITLPDYGYTF
NA,TRBV29-1,TRBD1,TRBJ1-2,TGCAGCGTTGAAGGGCAGGGGGCAATGATTAACTATGGCTACACCTTC,CSVEGQGAMINYGYTF
NA,TRBV9,NA,TRBJ1-2,TGTGCCAGCAGCGTAGAGGGGGGAGCTGGCTACACCTTC,CASSVEGGAGYTF
NA,TRBV6-5,NA,TRBJ2-1,TGTGCCAGCAGTCGAGGGGACCCATACAATGAGCAGTTCTTC,CASSRGDPYNEQFF
NA,TRBV2,NA,TRBJ2-7,TGTGCCAGCAGTGAAGCGTGGAGGGGCCCCTACGAGCAGTACTTC,CASSEAWRGPYEQYF
NA,TRBV15,NA,TRBJ2-7,TGTGCCACCAGCAGAGGACCCAAGGACGAGCAGTACTTC,CATSRGPKDEQYF
NA,TRBV7-9,TRBD1,TRBJ1-2,TGTGCCAGCAGCCCCGGGACAGGGGACTATGGCTACACCTTC,CASSPGTGDYGYTF
NA,TRBV21-1,NA,TRBJ1-2,TGTGCCAGCAGGTACTATGGCTACACCTTC,CASRYYGYTF
NA,TRBV6-5,NA,TRBJ2-2,TGTGCCAGCACACCGGTGAACACCGGGGAGCTGTTTTTT,CASTPVNTGELFF
NA,TRBV7-9,NA,TRBJ1-1,TGTGCCAGCAGCCCAGTGGGGAAGAACACTGAAGCTTTCTTT,CASSPVGKNTEAFF
NA,TRBV4-1,NA,TRBJ1-2,TGCGCCAGCAGCCAAGAGTACTCGGCCCCCTTGCCTGGCTACACCTTC,CASSQEYSAPLPGYTF
NA,TRBV7-8,TRBD1,TRBJ2-7,TGTGCCAGCAGCCTGGGGGACAGCTCCTACGAGCAGTACTTC,CASSLGDSSYEQYF
NA,TRBV19,NA,TRBJ2-5,TGTGCCAGTAAGAAGTCAGGCGGGAAAGAGACCCAGTACTTC,CASKKSGGKETQYF
NA,TRBV11-1,NA,TRBJ1-2,TGTGCCAGCAGCCCCCTGAGAAAGGGCTACACCTTC,CASSPLRKGYTF
NA,TRBV9,TRBD2,TRBJ2-7,TGTGCCAGCAGCCCCCGTGAGGGACTAGCGTTTTACGAGCAGTACTTC,CASSPREGLAFYEQYF
few,TRBV19,TRBD1,TRBJ1-1,TGTGCCAGTAGCCTAACAGGGGGCACTGAAGCTTTCTTT,CASSLTGGTEAFF
NA,TRBV27,NA,TRBJ1-1,TGTGCCAGCAGTCTACAACAGGGCGGGAAGAACACTGAAGCTTTCTTT,CASSLQQGGKNTEAFF
NA,TRBV20-1,NA,TRBJ2-1,TGCAGTGCCAACTTTAATGAGCAGTTCTTC,CSANFNEQFF
NA,TRBV5-1,NA,TRBJ1-2,TGCGCCAGCAGCTTGGCTGGCTACAATGGCTACACCTTC,CASSLAGYNGYTF
NA,TRBV28,NA,TRBJ2-2,TGTGCCAGCAGTTCGCGACTAGGACCCGGGGAGCTGTTTTTT,CASSSRLGPGELFF
NA,TRBV6-6,NA,TRBJ2-5,TGTGCCAGCAGCCCGGACGGGGAGACCCAGTACTTC,CASSPDGETQYF
NA,TRBV15,NA,TRBJ1-1,TGTGCCACCAGCAGAGATCCCCAGGGCGCCGCCACTGAAGCTTTCTTT,CATSRDPQGAATEAFF
NA,TRBV5-1,TRBD2,TRBJ2-7,TGCGCCAGCGGACTAGCGGGGGCTCCAGAGCAGTACTTC,CASGLAGAPEQYF
NA,TRBV15,NA,TRBJ1-1,TGTGCCACCAGCAGAGAAGTTGTGAACACTGAAGCTTTCTTT,CATSREVVNTEAFF
once,TRBV2,NA,TRBJ1-5,TGTGCCACCGCCCGGGAAGGTAGCAATCAGCCCCAGCATTTT,CATAREGSNQPQHF
NA,TRBV30,NA,TRBJ1-5,TGTGCCTGGAGTGAGGGTGGACTGGGGAATCAGCCCCAGCATTTT,CAWSEGGLGNQPQHF
NA,TRBV2,TRBD2,TRBJ2-7,TGTGCCAGCAGTGAAAGCCATAAGCGGGGGGGCACCCTGGAGCAGTACTTC,CASSESHKRGGTLEQYF
NA,TRBV5-6,NA,TRBJ1-2,TGTGCCAGCAGCTTGGGAGTTGAGAAGAGCTACACCTTC,CASSLGVEKSYTF
few,TRBV19,NA,TRBJ1-2,TGTGCCAGTAATTCCTGGGTCGGCTACACCTTC,CASNSWVGYTF
NA,TRBV5-6,TRBD2,TRBJ2-2,TGTGCCAGCAGCTTGGCAGATAGCGGGAACTCCGGGGAGCTGTTTTTT,CASSLADSGNSGELFF
NA,TRBV14,NA,TRBJ1-1,TGTGCCAGCAGCCAAGTTGGGGGGTTGGCTTTCTTT,CASSQVGGLAFF
NA,TRBV18,TRBD1,TRBJ1-2,TGTGCCAGCTCACCACAAGGACAGGGGTATGGCTACACCTTC,CASSPQGQGYGYTF
NA,TRBV27,TRBD1,TRBJ2-7,TGTGCCAGCAGTCCGGGACAGGGGTGGCACGAGCAGTACTTC,CASSPGQGWHEQYF
NA,TRBV19,NA,TRBJ1-5,TGTGCCAGTAGTATAGGAGGGGCCGGGAGTCAGCCCCAGCATTTT,CASSIGGAGSQPQHF
NA,TRBV7-6,TRBD2,TRBJ2-3,TGTGCCAGCAGCACACTAGCGGGAGGGCCAAAGGATACGCAGTATTTT,CASSTLAGGPKDTQYF
NA,TRBV5-4,NA,TRBJ1-2,TGTGCCAGCAGCCCGATATCCGTCGACTATGGCTACACCTTC,CASSPISVDYGYTF